This T cell receptor beta chain was found in a study of T-cell reconstitution after alpha-beta-depleted transplantation in children. This clonotype showed up many times. Unique molecular identifiers were built into the TCRbeta library. TCRdb used MiXCR to reprocess the PCR reads, holding one entry per CDR3 protein. Seen here are about 72,000 distinct CDR3 sequences, 7% to 8% observed once, and the top ten hold approximately 2.3%. This receptor was obtained from a human donor who donated a stem cell graft to a child with acute lymphoblastic leukemia. The sequenced sample was PBMCs from the stem cell graft donor, obtained from the stem cell graft.

CDR3 sequence (DNA): TGCAGCGTACAAACTCCGGGGTCAGATACGCAGTATTTT. Translating it yields CSVQTPGSDTQYF. V gene TRBV29-1 combines with J gene TRBJ2-3; TRBD2 is a possible D gene (5 bases). Germline-derived CDR1 and CDR2 are SQVTM and ANQGSEA. The CDR3 totals 13 residues. Trimming stripped 6 bases from V and 4 bases from J, with 14 bases between.